Below are 14 T cell receptor beta chains sequenced from a single sample in a study of long-term antiretroviral therapy in people with HIV. Investigators performed immunoSEQ version v3.0 at survey level. Sequencing was performed with immunoSEQ multiplex PCR; in TCRdb, only in-frame clones are kept and a portion is missing. The repertoire holds around 30,000 clones, roughly 95% seen once, with under 3% in the top ten. Sequences were derived from unsorted PBMCs, sampled approximately 6.8 years after starting antiretroviral therapy. The receptors stem from a young man with HIV.

V and J are TRBV5-1 and TRBJ2-2; D is ambiguous. Deletions cut 0 bases from V and 0 bases from J, with 6 bases between. This CDR3 spans 15 amino acids. Per germline, CDR1 SGHRS and CDR2 YFSETQ. The CDR3 DNA reads TGCGCCAGCAGCTTGGAGACTGCGAACACCGGGGAGCTGTTTTTT. Its protein is CASSLETANTGELFF.

The chain is built from TRBV6-6 and TRBJ1-2; the match to TRBD1 covers 9 bases. With 5 bases clipped from V and 7 bases from J, the junction kept 5 bases outside the gene matches. There are 13 residues in the CDR3. Germline V CDR1 and CDR2: MNHNY, SVGAGI (reference sequence). In DNA form, the CDR3 reads TGTGCCAGCAGTCAACAGGGGGCGGTTGGCTACACCTTC. Translated: CASSQQGAVGYTF.

CDR3 coding DNA: TGTGCCAGCACCCAAGGGCTAGCGGGAGGGGACAATGAGCAGTTCTTC. This gives the protein CASTQGLAGGDNEQFF. V is TRBV27 and J is TRBJ2-1, with 12 nucleotides matching TRBD2. Germline V gene lookup returns CDR1 MNHEY and CDR2 SMNVEV (reference sequence). The V gene end was trimmed by 7 bases and the J gene end by 5 bases; junction bases not matched to a gene: 9. The length of the CDR3 is 16 residues.

To note about this clone: One end of the junction is discordant with germline, which a read error may explain. The chain recombines TRBV7-7 with TRBJ1-1, with unresolved D. CDR3 length equals 13 residues. Germline loops: CDR1 SSHAT, CDR2 FNYEAQ (reference sequence). DNA of the CDR3: TGTGCTAGCAGCTTGATGGAGAACACTGAAGCTTTCTTT. It codes for CASSLMENTEAFF.

The V and J genes are TRBV29-1 and TRBJ2-1, with a weak D call TRBD1 (6 bases). V was trimmed by 6 bases and J by 8 bases, leaving 17 bases between them. The CDR3 covers 13 residues. CDR1 SQVTM and CDR2 ANQGSEA come from the germline V gene. The CDR3 here is CSVGQLENHEQFF. The CDR3 DNA reads as TGCAGCGTAGGACAGCTCGAAAACCATGAGCAGTTCTTC.

The chain employs TRBV4-1 and TRBJ1-1, with 10 positions matching TRBD1. From germline, CDR1 is MGHRA and CDR2 YSYEKL. The junction had 13 bases not matched to a gene; V was cut back by 1 base and J by 5 bases. This CDR3 has 18 residues. The DNA of the CDR3 is TGCGCCAGCAGCCAAGGTCCCGGGACAGGGGAAGGAGGTACTGAAGCTTTCTTT. It encodes CASSQGPGTGEGGTEAFF.

This CDR3 reads CASKFGTGRALSGANVLTF. CDR3 in DNA: TGTGCCAGCAAATTCGGGACAGGGAGGGCTCTCTCTGGGGCCAACGTCCTGACTTTC. The chain couples TRBV19 to TRBJ2-6; 9 nucleotides match TRBD1. Germline CDR1 LNHDA, CDR2 SQIVND (reference sequence). The CDR3 is made up of 19 amino acids. V lost 9 bases to trimming and J lost 0 bases; unmatched junction nucleotides: 15. Combining the CDR3 with reference TRBV19 and TRBJ2-6 gives the whole variable domain DGGITQSPKYLFRKEGQNVTLSCEQNLNHDAMYWYRQDPGQGLRLIYYSQIVNDFQKGDIAEGYSVSREKKESFPLTVTSAQKNPTAFYLCASKFGTGRALSGANVLTFGAGSRLTVL.

The chain links TRBV5-1 to TRBJ2-2; 10 bases agree with TRBD1. Germline loops: CDR1 SGHRS, CDR2 YFSETQ. Trimming cost V 3 bases and J 4 bases; bases outside gene matches: 3. The CDR3 is 15 amino acids. DNA for the CDR3: TGCGCCAGCAGCTGGGGGACAGGGGTCACCGGGGAGCTGTTTTTT. Encoded protein: CASSWGTGVTGELFF.

The chain carries TRBV19 and TRBJ2-1; the match to TRBD2 covers 10 bases. Trimming removed 2 bases from V and 8 bases from J; junction bases left unmatched: 3. CDR3 size: 14 residues. Germline V CDR1 and CDR2: LNHDA, SQIVND (reference sequence). CDR3 in DNA: TGTGCCAGTAGTATACTAGCGGGAGTCTATGAGCAGTTCTTC. Protein sequence: CASSILAGVYEQFF.

In its sample, this clone was seen once. The rearrangement joins TRBV18 to TRBJ1-1; TRBD1 aligns across 10 bases. CDR1 and CDR2 (germline): KGHSH, LQKENI. The CDR3 is 18 amino acids. The J segment lost 2 bases and the V segment lost 2 bases, leaving 11 bases of the junction unmatched. The CDR3 nucleotides are TGTGCCAGCTCACCAGGAGGTGCCGGGACAGGGGAAAACACTGAAGCTTTCTTT. This encodes CASSPGGAGTGENTEAFF.

The V gene is TRBV5-1, the J gene TRBJ1-1; TRBD1 might be the D (5 bases). The CDR3 is 14 amino acids. Trimming left V 1 base short and J 2 bases short, with 9 bases between. Germline CDR1 SGHRS, CDR2 YFSETQ. CDR3: CASSLSQGNTEAFF. CDR3 nucleotides: TGCGCCAGCAGCTTGTCGCAGGGTAACACTGAAGCTTTCTTT.

V is TRBV2 and J is TRBJ1-5; D gene uncertain. From germline, CDR1 is SNHLY and CDR2 FYNNEI. The CDR3 loop spans 12 amino acids. V shed 2 bases and J shed 9 bases, with 8 bases lying between them. CDR3 in DNA: TGTGCCAGCAGTGAACTTCCGGTGCCCCAGCATTTT. Its protein product is CASSELPVPQHF.

V gene TRBV7-9 combines with J gene TRBJ2-1; 8 bases are a match to TRBD1. The germline gives CDR1 SEHNR, CDR2 FQNEAQ (reference sequence). The ends lost 1 base at V and 7 bases at J; junction bases unmatched: 6. The CDR3 totals 15 residues. Written as DNA, the CDR3 is TGTGCCAGCAGCTTAGTTCGACAGGGGAAAAATGAGCAGTTCTTC. It encodes CASSLVRQGKNEQFF.

The gene calls are TRBV6-1 and TRBJ2-5, with D possibly TRBD2 on 6 matching bases. This CDR3 has 15 residues. Germline lookup yields CDR1 MNHNS and CDR2 SASEGT. Trimming removed 10 bases at V and 4 bases at J, with 22 bases between. CDR3 sequence reads: CATRSDAGWGETQYF. The CDR3 nucleotides are TGTGCCACCAGGAGTGACGCGGGATGGGGAGAGACCCAGTACTTC.